This TCR beta chain was captured in a study of PD-1 blockade in classical Hodgkin lymphoma (dated by TCRdb to the early 2020s). As for the study more broadly: Nivolumab dosing was 3 mg/kg intravenously every 2 weeks, continuing until either disease progression or unacceptable toxicity. The study used TCR beta sequencing and CyTOF to define a peripheral blood immune signature of response to PD-1 blockade in classical Hodgkin lymphoma. The research as a whole found: Patients starting nivolumab less than 1 year after ASCT had lower diversity and were excluded from later analyses to avoid confounding by immune reconstitution. Baseline TCR diversity was reported to be lower in newly diagnosed patients than in healthy donors and to be lower still in relapsed/refractory patients. Trial patients with a complete response had baseline diversity similar to that of newly diagnosed patients, while partial responders and progressors had significantly lower diversity. By C4D1, a significant rise was seen in CD4+ TCR diversity but not in CD8+ TCR diversity (p=0.0027 vs p=0.16), and the rise was most apparent among complete responders (p=0.02). The study covered only a single clinical trial cohort, and the causes of the repertoire differences, possibly disease activity or prior therapy, were still not defined.

Reading the germline V gene (reference sequence) gives CDR1 SEHNR and CDR2 FQNEAQ. The CDR3 contains 13 residues, cysteine and phenylalanine counted. Of the read, only the CDR3 DNA is kept; its 39 bases are in frame from base 1. V loses 2 bases of germline sequence and J loses 4 bases, and the interval between the two ends is 8 bases. The intended sense of this specimen's time point label: cycle 4 day 1 (C4D1), after more than five weeks of nivolumab. Every trial patient had relapsed following autologous stem cell transplantation, and prior brentuximab vedotin exposure was what differed among cohorts A, B and C. A Miltenyi CD4+ T cell isolation kit was used for magnetic negative selection to purify CD4+ T cells from thawed PBMCs. A total of 50 to 70 patients with relapsed/refractory classical Hodgkin lymphoma made up the trial cohort, and each patient's best overall response was complete response, partial response or progressive disease. Trial patients were treated with single-agent nivolumab in the multi-cohort phase II CheckMate 205 trial. An independent review committee assessed best overall response using the 2007 International Working Group response criteria. Trial PBMCs were obtained immediately prior to nivolumab initiation (C1D1) and on therapy at cycle 2 day 1 and cycle 4 day 1. Peripheral blood was collected in 8 mL Vacutainer Cell Preparation Tubes, from which PBMCs were isolated by centrifugation and then cryopreserved. Purified CD4+ and CD8+ fractions were generated only in cases for which an additional PBMC sample was available. Magnetically labelled cells were depleted on LS columns in a quadroMACS separator, and the flow-through was collected as the purified fraction.

For this clone: The target of this receptor is not known. Nothing much larger sits one base from this clone, and base qualities are not available.

Genomic DNA was extracted with the Qiagen DNeasy kit from unsorted PBMCs and from negatively selected CD4+ and CD8+ fractions. TCR beta CDR3 regions were subjected to amplification by immunoSEQ multiplex PCR with primers that anneal to V and J segments. A synthetic immune receptor repertoire was used to minimize amplification bias, and any remaining bias was removed computationally after sequencing. In the source study's methods: Custom Python scripts were used to quantify repertoire diversity as the Shannon entropy index. The unsorted, CD4+ and CD8+ repertoires were each analyzed separately, with the exception of combined analyses, where CD4+ and CD8+ sequences were merged in silico. Clonal expansion was defined as a frequency increase of at least 2-fold after treatment compared with C1D1, and clones undetected at baseline were assigned a pseudocount of 0.5. Clones with 0 or 1 copy at C1D1 were classified as singleton clones, and clones with 2 or more copies were classified as non-singleton clones. Clones expanded in unsorted samples were assigned a CD4+, CD8+ or unknown annotation through matching of protein sequences in sorted samples from the same patient. Wilcoxon tests on paired samples were used to test diversity changes from C1D1 to C4D1. Entries here come from immuneACCESS through TCRdb and include only in-frame sequences with V and J called. Some clones fail to appear in such tables; in the studies checked, an unresolved V gene covers under half of the shortfall, and the cause of the remainder is unknown. The V and J calls and clone size are taken from that table; D and trimming were inferred from the DNA. The sample table contains approximately 18,000 clones; only one count was recorded for around 78% of them. About 1.9% of the sample rests with the top ten.

The source was CD4+ T cells from blood, collected before the fourth cycle of nivolumab. The sequence was collected from a human donor with classical Hodgkin lymphoma. The rearrangement combines TRBV7-9 with TRBJ1-1; the D gene is perhaps TRBD1, on 5 matching bases. The CDR3 protein: CASSLQGGTEAFF. The DNA reads as follows: TGTGCCAGCAGCTTACAGGGCGGCACTGAAGCTTTCTTT.